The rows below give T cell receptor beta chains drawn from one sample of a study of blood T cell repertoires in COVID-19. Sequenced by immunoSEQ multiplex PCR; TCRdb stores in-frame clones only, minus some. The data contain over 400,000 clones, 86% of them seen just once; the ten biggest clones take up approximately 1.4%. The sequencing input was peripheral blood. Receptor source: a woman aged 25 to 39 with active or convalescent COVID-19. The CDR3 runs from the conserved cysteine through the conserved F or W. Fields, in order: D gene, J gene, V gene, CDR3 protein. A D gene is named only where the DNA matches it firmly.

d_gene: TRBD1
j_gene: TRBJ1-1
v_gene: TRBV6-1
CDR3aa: CASSEAMQGGTEAFF

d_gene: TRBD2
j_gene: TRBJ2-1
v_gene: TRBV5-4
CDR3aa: CASSLDETSGSDEQFF

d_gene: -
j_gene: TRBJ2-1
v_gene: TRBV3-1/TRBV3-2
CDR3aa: CASSQEAGPASGGGYNEQFF

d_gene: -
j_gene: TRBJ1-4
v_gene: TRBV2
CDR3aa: CASKPGWANEKLFF

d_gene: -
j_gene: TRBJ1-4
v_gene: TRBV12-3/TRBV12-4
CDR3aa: CASSSHGEELFF

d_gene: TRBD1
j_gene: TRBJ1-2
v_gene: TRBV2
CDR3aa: CASSEGLDRSSKNYGYTF

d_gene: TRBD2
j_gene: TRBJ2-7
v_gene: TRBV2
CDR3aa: CASTLARTSYEQYF

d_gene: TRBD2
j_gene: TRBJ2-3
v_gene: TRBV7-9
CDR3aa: CASSRGSGRDTQYF

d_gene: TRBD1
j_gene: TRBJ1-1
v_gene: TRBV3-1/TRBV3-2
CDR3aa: CASSQGRDRLAEAFF

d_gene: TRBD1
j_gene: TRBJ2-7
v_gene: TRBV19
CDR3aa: CASRPTGDGEQYF

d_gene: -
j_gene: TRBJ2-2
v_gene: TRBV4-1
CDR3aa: CASSQRTPNTGELFF

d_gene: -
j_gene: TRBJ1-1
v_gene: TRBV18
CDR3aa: CASSGAGVILVAFF

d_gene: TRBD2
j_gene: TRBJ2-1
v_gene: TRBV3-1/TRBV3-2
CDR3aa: CASSQDSRSSGIYNEQFF

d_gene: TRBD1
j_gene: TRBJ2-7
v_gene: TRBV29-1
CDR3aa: CSVVGTGPYEQYF

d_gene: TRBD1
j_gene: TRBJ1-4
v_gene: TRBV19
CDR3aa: CASSNGPGQVNEKLFF

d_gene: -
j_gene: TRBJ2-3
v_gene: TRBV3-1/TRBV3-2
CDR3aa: CASSPFRGQEWDTQYF

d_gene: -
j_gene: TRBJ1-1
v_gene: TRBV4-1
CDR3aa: CASSQGPQNTEAFF

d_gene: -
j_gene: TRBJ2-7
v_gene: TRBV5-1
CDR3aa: CASSLQAAGEQYF

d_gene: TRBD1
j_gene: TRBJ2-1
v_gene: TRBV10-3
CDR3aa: CAISADRGSEQFF

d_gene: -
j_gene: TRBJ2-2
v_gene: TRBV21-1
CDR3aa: CASAYGTSGGVSTGELFF

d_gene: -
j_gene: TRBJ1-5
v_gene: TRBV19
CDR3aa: CASSIALGSQPQHF

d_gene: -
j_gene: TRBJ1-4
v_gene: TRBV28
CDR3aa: CASSSPSREKLFF

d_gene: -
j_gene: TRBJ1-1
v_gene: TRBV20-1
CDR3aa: CSARDIGAFF

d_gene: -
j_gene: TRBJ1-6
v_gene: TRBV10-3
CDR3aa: CAISPTGYDSPLHF

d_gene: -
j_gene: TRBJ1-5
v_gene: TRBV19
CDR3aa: CAGGASGGPAQNQPQHF